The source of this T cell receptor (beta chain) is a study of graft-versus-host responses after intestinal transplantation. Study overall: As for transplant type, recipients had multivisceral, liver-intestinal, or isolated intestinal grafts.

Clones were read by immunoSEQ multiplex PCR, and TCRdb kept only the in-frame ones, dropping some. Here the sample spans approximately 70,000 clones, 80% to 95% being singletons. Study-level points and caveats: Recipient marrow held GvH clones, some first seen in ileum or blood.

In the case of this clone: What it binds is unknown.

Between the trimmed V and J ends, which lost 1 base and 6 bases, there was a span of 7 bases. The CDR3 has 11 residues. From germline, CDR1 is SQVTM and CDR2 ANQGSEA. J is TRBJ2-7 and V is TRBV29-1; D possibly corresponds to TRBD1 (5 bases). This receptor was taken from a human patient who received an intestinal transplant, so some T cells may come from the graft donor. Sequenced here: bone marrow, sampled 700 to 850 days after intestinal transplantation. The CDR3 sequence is CSVEVQGEQYF. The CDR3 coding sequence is TGCAGCGTTGAAGTGCAGGGCGAGCAGTACTTC.